This T cell receptor beta chain was recorded in a study of blood T cell repertoires in COVID-19. In the study overall: Sites in the United States, Italy and Spain provided acute and convalescent COVID-19 samples.

Trimming took off 2 bases at V and 5 bases at J, with 18 bases between the two ends. Per germline, CDR1 MNHEY and CDR2 SVGEGT. The CDR3 spans 17 residues. Authors' data handling: Quantification of nucleated cells was approximated via reference gene primer amplification. Here immunoSEQ multiplex PCR was the method, and the copy in TCRdb shows in-frame clones only, minus some. Clone size and the V and J calls come from that table; the DNA yielded D and trimming. The table has approximately 84,000 clones, around three quarters seen once. The chain employs TRBV6-2 or TRBV6-3 and TRBJ2-2, with D tentatively TRBD2 (7 bases). Source material: peripheral blood. This TCR came from a middle-aged man with active or convalescent COVID-19. CDR3 in amino acids: CASSYERGGARTGELFF. DNA for the CDR3: TGTGCCAGCAGTTACGAGAGGGGGGGGGCACGGACCGGGGAGCTGTTTTTT.